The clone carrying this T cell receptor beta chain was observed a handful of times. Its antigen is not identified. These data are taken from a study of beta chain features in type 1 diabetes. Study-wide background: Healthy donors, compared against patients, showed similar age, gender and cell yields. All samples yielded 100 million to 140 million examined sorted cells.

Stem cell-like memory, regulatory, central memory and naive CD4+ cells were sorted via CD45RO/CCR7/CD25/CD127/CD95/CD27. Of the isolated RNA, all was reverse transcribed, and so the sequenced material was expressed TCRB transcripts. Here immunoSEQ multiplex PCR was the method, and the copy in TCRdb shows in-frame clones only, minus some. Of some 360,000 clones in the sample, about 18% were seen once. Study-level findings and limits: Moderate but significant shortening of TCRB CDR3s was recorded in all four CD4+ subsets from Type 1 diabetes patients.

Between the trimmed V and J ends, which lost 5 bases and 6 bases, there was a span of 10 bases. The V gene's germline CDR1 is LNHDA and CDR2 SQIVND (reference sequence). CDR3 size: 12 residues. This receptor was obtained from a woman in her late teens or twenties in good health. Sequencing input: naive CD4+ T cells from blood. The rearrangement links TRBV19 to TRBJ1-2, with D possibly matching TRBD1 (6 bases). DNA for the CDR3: TGTGCCAGTAGTCGCCAGGGGAATGGCTACACCTTC. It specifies CASSRQGNGYTF. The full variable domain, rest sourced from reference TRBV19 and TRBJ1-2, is DGGITQSPKYLFRKEGQNVTLSCEQNLNHDAMYWYRQDPGQGLRLIYYSQIVNDFQKGDIAEGYSVSREKKESFPLTVTSAQKNPTAFYLCASSRQGNGYTFGSGTRLTVV.